This T cell receptor beta chain was profiled in a study of T cell responses to AZD1222 COVID-19 vaccine. Looking at the study overall: Researchers grouped second doses given at about 4 or about 12 weeks into one pool. Study findings and constraints: The donors showed a predominance of white British ancestry and of females, with possible underestimation of clonal diversity. Samples come after the peak T cell response, not at day 14. At baseline, seropositivity was found in only a handful of AZD1222 recipients.

This clone was found a few times. Antigen: not known. Produced via immunoSEQ multiplex PCR; TCRdb's table is partial and in-frame only. The data contain tens of thousands of clones, 90% of them singletons. V shed 0 bases and J shed 10 bases, with 12 bases lying between them. This CDR3 region has 13 residues. Sample: peripheral blood, taken on day 0 of AZD1222 vaccination. This chain uses TRBV12-3 or TRBV12-4 with TRBJ1-1, with D tentatively TRBD1 (5 bases). This receptor was obtained from an adult in good health. The chain's CDR3 is CASSLAGTGRAFF. Written as DNA, the CDR3 is TGTGCCAGCAGTTTAGCCGGGACTGGAAGAGCTTTCTTT.